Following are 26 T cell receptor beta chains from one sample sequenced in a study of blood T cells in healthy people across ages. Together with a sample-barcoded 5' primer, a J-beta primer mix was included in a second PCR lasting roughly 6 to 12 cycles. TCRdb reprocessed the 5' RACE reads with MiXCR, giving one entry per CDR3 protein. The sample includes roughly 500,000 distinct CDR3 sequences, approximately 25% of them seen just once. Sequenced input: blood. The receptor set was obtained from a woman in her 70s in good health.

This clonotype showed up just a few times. The CDR3 region has the DNA TGCAGTGTCGTGGAGGGAATCTATGAGCAGTTCTTC. The encoded protein is CSVVEGIYEQFF. This chain joins TRBV20-1 and TRBJ2-1; D is possibly TRBD2 (6 bases). The CDR3 totals 12 residues. V was shortened by 7 bases and J by 8 bases, with 15 bases between the two germline ends. Germline CDR1 DFQATT, CDR2 SNEGSKA (reference sequence).

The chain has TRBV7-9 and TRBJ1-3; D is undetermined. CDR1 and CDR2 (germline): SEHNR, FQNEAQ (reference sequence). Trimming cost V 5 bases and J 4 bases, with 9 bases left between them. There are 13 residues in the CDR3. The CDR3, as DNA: TGTGCCAGCAGCAACTCCGACGGAAACACCATATATTTT. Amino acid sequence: CASSNSDGNTIYF.

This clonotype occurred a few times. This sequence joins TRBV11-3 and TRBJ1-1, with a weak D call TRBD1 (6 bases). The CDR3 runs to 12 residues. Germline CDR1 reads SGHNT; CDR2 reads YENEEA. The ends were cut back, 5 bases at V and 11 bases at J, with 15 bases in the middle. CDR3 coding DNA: TGTGCCAGCAGCCTACTACAGGGAGTGGCTTTCTTT. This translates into CASSLLQGVAFF.

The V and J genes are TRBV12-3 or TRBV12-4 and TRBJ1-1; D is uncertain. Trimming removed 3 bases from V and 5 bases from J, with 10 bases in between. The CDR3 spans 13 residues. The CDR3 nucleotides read TGTGCCAGCAGTTTGGGCGTAGCGACTGAAGCTTTCTTT. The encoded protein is CASSLGVATEAFF.

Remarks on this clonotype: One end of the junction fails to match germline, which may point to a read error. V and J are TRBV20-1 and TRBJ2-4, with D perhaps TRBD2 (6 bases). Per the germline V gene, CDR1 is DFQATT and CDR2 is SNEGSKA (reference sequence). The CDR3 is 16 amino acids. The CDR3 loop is CSALRLVGSVGNIQYF. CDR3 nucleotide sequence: TGCAGTGCTCTGCGACTAGTCGGTTCAGTTGGAAACATCCAGTACTTC.

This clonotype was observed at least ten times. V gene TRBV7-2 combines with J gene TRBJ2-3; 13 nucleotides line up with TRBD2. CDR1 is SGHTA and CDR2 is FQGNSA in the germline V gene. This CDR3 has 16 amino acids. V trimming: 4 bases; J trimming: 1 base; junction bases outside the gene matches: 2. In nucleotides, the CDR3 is TGTGCCAGCAGCTCGGGACTAGCGGGGCGCACAGATACGCAGTATTTT. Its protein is CASSSGLAGRTDTQYF. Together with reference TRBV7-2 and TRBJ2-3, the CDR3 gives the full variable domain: GAGVSQSPSNKVTEKGKDVELRCDPISGHTALYWYRQSLGQGLEFLIYFQGNSAPDKSGLPSDRFSAERTGGSVSTLTIQRTQQEDSAVYLCASSSGLAGRTDTQYFGPGTRLTVL.

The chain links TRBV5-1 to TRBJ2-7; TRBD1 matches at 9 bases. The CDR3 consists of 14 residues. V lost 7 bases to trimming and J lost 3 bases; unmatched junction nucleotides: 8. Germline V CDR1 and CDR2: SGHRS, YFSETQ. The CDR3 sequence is CASSGQGQFYEQYF. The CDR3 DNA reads TGCGCCAGCTCCGGACAGGGGCAATTCTACGAGCAGTACTTC.

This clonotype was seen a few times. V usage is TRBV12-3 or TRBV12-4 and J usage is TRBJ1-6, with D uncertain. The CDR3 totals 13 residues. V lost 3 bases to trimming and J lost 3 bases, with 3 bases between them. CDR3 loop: CASSLNYNSPLHF. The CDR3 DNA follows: TGTGCCAGCAGTTTGAACTATAATTCACCCCTCCACTTT.

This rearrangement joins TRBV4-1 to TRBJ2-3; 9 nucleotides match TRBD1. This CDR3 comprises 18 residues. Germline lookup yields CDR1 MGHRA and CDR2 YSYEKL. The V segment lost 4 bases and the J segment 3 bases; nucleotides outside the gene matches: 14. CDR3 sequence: CASSLTGLTGGETDTQYF. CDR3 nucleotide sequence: TGCGCCAGCAGCCTCACGGGCCTAACAGGGGGCGAGACAGATACGCAGTATTTT.

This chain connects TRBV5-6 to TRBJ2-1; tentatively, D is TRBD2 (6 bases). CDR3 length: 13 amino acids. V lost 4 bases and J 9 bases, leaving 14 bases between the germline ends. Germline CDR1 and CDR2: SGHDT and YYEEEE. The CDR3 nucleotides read TGTGCCAGCAGCCCACAGACTAGTCCTGAGCAGTTCTTC. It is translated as CASSPQTSPEQFF.

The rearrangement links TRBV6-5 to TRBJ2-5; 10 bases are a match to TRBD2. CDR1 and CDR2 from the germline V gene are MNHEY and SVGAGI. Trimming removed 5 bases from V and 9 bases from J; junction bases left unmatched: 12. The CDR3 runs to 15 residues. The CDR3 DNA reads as TGTGCCAGCAGTCTTCTCTCCGAGCGGGGGGGCCCCCAGTACTTC. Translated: CASSLLSERGGPQYF.

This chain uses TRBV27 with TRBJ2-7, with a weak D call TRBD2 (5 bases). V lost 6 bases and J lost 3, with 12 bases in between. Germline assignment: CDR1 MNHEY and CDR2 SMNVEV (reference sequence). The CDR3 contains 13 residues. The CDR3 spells CASSPAAGYEQYF. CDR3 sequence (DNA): TGTGCCAGCAGCCCAGCGGCAGGCTACGAGCAGTACTTC.

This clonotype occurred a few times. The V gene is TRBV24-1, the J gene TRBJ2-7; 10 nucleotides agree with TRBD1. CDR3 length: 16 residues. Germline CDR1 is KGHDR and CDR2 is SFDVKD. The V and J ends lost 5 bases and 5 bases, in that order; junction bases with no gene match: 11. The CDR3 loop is CATSVRRQGAGHEQYF. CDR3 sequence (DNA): TGTGCCACCAGTGTCCGGAGACAGGGGGCCGGTCACGAGCAGTACTTC.

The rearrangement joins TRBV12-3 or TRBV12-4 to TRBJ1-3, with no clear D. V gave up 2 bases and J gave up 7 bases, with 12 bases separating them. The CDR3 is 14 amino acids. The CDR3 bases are TGTGCCAGCAGTTTATCCGGGCCCCGGAACACCATATATTTT. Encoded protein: CASSLSGPRNTIYF.

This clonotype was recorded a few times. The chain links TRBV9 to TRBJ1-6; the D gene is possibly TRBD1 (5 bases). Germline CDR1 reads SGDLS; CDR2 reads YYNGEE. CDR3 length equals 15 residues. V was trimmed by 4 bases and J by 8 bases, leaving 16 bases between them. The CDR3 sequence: CASSPVVPQDSPLHF. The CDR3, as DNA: TGTGCCAGCAGCCCAGTCGTCCCACAGGATTCACCCCTCCACTTT.

The CDR3 loop reads CASSAILLAGGINEQFF. The CDR3 DNA follows: TGTGCCAGCAGCGCTATTCTACTAGCGGGGGGCATCAATGAGCAGTTCTTC. The chain employs TRBV7-2 and TRBJ2-5; 12 nucleotides align to TRBD2. Judging by the DNA end, TRBJ2-1 fits better; the J call may be wrong. Germline V CDR1 and CDR2: SGHTA, FQGNSA. The CDR3 is 17 residues long.

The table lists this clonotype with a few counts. The CDR3 is CASSPTGSTEQFF. For the CDR3, the DNA is TGTGCCAGCAGCCCGACAGGTAGCACGGAGCAGTTCTTC. The gene calls are TRBV6-2 or TRBV6-3 and TRBJ2-1, with a weak D call TRBD1 (6 bases). CDR1 is MNHEY and CDR2 is SVGEGT in the germline V gene. The CDR3 is 13 residues long. V was pared by 6 bases and J by 10 bases, with 16 bases between.

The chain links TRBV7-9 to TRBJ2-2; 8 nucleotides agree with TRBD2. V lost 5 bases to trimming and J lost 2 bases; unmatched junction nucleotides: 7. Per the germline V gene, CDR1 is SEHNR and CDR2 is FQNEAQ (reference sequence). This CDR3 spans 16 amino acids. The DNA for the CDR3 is TGTGCCAGCAGCCCGCCGGGACTAGGAAACACCGGGGAGCTGTTTTTT. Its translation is CASSPPGLGNTGELFF. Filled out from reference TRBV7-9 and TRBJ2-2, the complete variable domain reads DTGVSQNPRHKITKRGQNVTFRCDPISEHNRLYWYRQTLGQGPEFLTYFQNEAQLEKSRLLSDRFSAERPKGSFSTLEIQRTEQGDSAMYLCASSPPGLGNTGELFFGEGSRLTVL.

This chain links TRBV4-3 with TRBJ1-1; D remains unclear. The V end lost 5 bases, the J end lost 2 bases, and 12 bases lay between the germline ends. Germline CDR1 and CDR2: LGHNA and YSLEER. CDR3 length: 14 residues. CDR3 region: CASSYRRINTEAFF. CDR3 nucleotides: TGCGCCAGCAGCTACCGTCGGATAAACACTGAAGCTTTCTTT.

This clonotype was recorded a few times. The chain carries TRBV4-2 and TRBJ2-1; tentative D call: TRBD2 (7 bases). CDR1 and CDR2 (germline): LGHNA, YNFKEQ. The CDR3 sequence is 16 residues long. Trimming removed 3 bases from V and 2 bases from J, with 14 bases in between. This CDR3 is CASSHGAGAPYNEQFF. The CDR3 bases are TGTGCCAGCAGCCACGGTGCGGGGGCCCCCTACAATGAGCAGTTCTTC.

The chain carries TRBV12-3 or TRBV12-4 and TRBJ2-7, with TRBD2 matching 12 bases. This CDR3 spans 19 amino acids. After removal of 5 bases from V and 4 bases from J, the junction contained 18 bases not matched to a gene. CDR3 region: CASSSLLGLAGSQGYEQYF. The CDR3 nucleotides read TGTGCCAGCAGTAGTCTTCTCGGACTAGCGGGGTCACAGGGGTACGAGCAGTACTTC.

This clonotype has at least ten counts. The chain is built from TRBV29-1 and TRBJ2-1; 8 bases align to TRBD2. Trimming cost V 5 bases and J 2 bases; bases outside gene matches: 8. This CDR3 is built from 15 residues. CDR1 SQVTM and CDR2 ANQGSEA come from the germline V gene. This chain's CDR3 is CSVRLAGRTYNEQFF. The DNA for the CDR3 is TGCAGCGTTCGGTTAGCGGGGCGGACCTACAATGAGCAGTTCTTC.

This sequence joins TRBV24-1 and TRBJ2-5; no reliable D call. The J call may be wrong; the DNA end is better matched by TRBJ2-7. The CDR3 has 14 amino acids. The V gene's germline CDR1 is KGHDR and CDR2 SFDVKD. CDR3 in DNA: TGTGCCACCAGTGGAGTACAACTTCCCTACGAGCAGTACTTC. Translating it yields CATSGVQLPYEQYF.

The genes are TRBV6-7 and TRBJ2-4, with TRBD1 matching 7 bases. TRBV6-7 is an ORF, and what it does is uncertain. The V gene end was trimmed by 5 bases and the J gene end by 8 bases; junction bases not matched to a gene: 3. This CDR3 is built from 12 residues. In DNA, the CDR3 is TGTGCCAGCAGTACGGACAGGTACATTCAGTACTTC. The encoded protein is CASSTDRYIQYF.

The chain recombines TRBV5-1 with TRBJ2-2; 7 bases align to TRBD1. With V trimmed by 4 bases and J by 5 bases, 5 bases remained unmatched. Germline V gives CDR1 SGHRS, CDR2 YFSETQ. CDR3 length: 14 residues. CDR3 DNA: TGCGCCAGCAGCATACAGGGGATTACCGGGGAGCTGTTTTTT. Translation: CASSIQGITGELFF.

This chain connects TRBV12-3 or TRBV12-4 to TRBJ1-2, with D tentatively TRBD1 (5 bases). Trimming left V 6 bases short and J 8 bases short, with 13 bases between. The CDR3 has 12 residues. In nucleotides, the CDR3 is TGTGCCAGCAGATTCCGGGACCTGGGCTACACCTTC. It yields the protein CASRFRDLGYTF.